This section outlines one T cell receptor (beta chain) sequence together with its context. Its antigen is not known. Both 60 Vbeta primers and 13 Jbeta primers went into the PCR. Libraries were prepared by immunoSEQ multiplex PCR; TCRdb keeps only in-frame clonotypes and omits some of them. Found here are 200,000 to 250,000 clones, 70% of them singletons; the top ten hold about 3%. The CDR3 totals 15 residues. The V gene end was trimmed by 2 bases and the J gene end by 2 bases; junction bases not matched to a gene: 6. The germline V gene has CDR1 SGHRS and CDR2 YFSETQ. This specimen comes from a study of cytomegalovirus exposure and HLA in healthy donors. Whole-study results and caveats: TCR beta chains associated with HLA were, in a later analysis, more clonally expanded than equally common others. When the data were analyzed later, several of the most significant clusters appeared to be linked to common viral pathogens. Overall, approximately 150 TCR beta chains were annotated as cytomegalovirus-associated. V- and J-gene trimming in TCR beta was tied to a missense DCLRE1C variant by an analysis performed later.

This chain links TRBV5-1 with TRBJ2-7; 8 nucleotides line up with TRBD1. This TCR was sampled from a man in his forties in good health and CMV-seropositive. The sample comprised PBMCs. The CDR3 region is CASSLRTGSTYEQYF. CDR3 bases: TGCGCCAGCAGCTTAAGGACAGGGAGTACCTACGAGCAGTACTTC.